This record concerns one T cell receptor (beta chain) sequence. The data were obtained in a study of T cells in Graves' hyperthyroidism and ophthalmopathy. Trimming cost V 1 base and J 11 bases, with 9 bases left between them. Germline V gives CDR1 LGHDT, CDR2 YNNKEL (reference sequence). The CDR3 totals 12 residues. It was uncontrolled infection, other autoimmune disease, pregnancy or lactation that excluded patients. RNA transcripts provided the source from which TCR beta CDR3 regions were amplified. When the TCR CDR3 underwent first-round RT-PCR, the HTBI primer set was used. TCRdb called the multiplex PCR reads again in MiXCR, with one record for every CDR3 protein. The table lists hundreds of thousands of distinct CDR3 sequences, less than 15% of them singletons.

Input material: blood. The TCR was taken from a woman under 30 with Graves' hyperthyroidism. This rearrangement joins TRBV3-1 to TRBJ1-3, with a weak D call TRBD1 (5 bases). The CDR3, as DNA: TGTGCCAGCAGCCAAGTTGGGGGGTCCATATATTTT. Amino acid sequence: CASSQVGGSIYF. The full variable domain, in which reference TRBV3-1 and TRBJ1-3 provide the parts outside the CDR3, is DTAVSQTPKYLVTQMGNDKSIKCEQNLGHDTMYWYKQDSKKFLKIMFSYNNKELIINETVPNRFSPKSPDKAHLNLHINSLELGDSAVYFCASSQVGGSIYFGEGSWLTVV.